The table lists the clone carrying this T cell receptor beta chain with many counts. The data derive from a study of T cells in Graves' hyperthyroidism and ophthalmopathy. The germline V gene has CDR1 SGHRS and CDR2 YFSETQ. This CDR3 contains 17 residues. The V and J ends lost 0 bases and 4 bases, in that order; junction bases with no gene match: 5. Regions amplified from RNA transcripts were the TCR beta CDR3 regions. With the HTBI primer set, the TCR CDR3 went through a first round of RT-PCR. MiXCR, run by TCRdb on the multiplex PCR reads, gives a single entry per CDR3 protein. Of about 420,000 distinct CDR3 sequences listed, roughly 15% were seen once; the top ten hold 4% to 6.5%.

The sequencing input was blood. V and J are TRBV5-1 and TRBJ2-1; 12 bases match TRBD2. The TCR was taken from a woman younger than 30 with Graves' hyperthyroidism. CDR3 region: CASSLGPTSGRYNEQFF. The CDR3 nucleotides read TGCGCCAGCAGCTTGGGGCCTACTAGCGGGAGGTACAATGAGCAGTTCTTC.